Following are 26 T cell receptor beta chains from one sample sequenced in a study of blood T cell repertoires in COVID-19. TCRdb's copy holds only in-frame clones and misses some; the assay was immunoSEQ multiplex PCR. The table lists about 23,000 clones, under 95% of them singletons. Specimen: peripheral blood. These receptors were obtained from a woman in her forties or fifties with active COVID-19.

J is TRBJ2-1 and V is TRBV3-1 (or the pseudogene TRBV3-2), with 13 bases aligning to TRBD2. The CDR3 has 15 residues. Germline assignment: CDR1 LGHDT and CDR2 YNNKEL (reference sequence). J lost 10 bases, V lost 1 base, and 4 bases had no gene match. The CDR3 region has the DNA TGTGCCAGCAGCCAAGGTACTAGCGGGAGGGCCGAGCAGTTCTTC. Encoded protein: CASSQGTSGRAEQFF.

CDR3 coding DNA: TGTGCCAGTACCCTCGGAGACTCCCTGAACACTGAAGCTTTCTTT. This gives the protein CASTLGDSLNTEAFF. The V gene is TRBV19, the J gene TRBJ1-1; no clear D gene. V lost 7 bases, J lost 0 bases, and 15 bases lay in between. Germline loops: CDR1 LNHDA, CDR2 SQIVND (reference sequence). This CDR3 contains 15 residues.

V gene TRBV6-2 or TRBV6-3 combines with J gene TRBJ1-2; 8 bases line up with TRBD1. V trimming: 5 bases; J trimming: 4 bases; junction bases outside the gene matches: 3. Germline V lookup: CDR1 MNHEY, CDR2 SVGEGT. CDR3 length: 13 amino acids. This CDR3 reads CASSRGTGYGYTF. The CDR3 DNA reads TGTGCCAGCAGTCGAGGGACAGGCTATGGCTACACCTTC.

The CDR3 DNA is TGTGCCAGCAGCTTGCGACTAGCGGGGGGGGAAGGGGAGCTGTTTTTT. This encodes CASSLRLAGGEGELFF. The rearrangement uses TRBV5-4 and TRBJ2-2; 14 nucleotides line up with TRBD2. From germline, CDR1 is SGHNT and CDR2 YYREEE (reference sequence). The CDR3 covers 16 residues. V lost 1 base, J lost 8 bases, and 4 bases stayed unmatched.

The chain couples TRBV11-1 to TRBJ2-1; D remains unclear. The CDR3 runs 16 residues. Germline V lookup: CDR1 SGHAT, CDR2 FQDESV (reference sequence). V lost 2 bases, J lost 5 bases, and 16 bases lay in between. CDR3 nucleotide sequence: TGTGCCAGCAGCTTAAACGCAGGATCCAACCACAATGAGCAGTTCTTC. Translation gives CASSLNAGSNHNEQFF. The variable domain in full, completed from reference TRBV11-1 and TRBJ2-1, reads EAEVAQSPRYKITEKSQAVAFWCDPISGHATLYWYRQILGQGPELLVQFQDESVVDDSQLPKDRFSAERLKGVDSTLKIQPAELGDSAMYLCASSLNAGSNHNEQFFGPGTRLTVL.

This chain uses TRBV18 with TRBJ2-1; TRBD1 might be the D (6 bases). The CDR3 has 15 amino acids. Germline loops: CDR1 KGHSH, CDR2 LQKENI. V was trimmed by 2 bases and J by 6 bases, leaving 14 bases between them. The CDR3 DNA follows: TGTGCCAGCTCACCATTACGGGACACGTCCAATGAGCAGTTCTTC. As protein: CASSPLRDTSNEQFF.

V usage is TRBV6-5 and J usage is TRBJ1-3; 8 bases are shared with TRBD1. Unmatched junction bases numbered 4, after V lost 6 bases and J lost 0 bases. The CDR3 is 15 amino acids. The germline V gene has CDR1 MNHEY and CDR2 SVGAGI. The CDR3 sequence is CASRTDRASGNTIYF. CDR3 nucleotide sequence: TGTGCCAGCAGGACGGACAGGGCCTCTGGAAACACCATATATTTT.

This clone was detected only once. The V call is TRBV2, the J call TRBJ2-7, with 7 bases that match TRBD1. J lost 6 bases, V lost 6 bases, and 14 bases had no gene match. The CDR3 has 15 residues. The germline V gene encodes CDR1 SNHLY and CDR2 FYNNEI. CDR3 coding DNA: TGTGCCAGCAGCGAGCCCACCGGGACAGACGGCGAGCAGTACGTC. It encodes CASSEPTGTDGEQYV.

This chain links TRBV28 with TRBJ2-3, with 14 bases lining up with TRBD2. Trimming at V came to 5 bases and at J to 8 bases, leaving 18 bases not matched to a gene. Germline CDR1 is MDHEN and CDR2 is SYDVKM. The CDR3 contains 19 residues. This CDR3 reads CASSPLTSGTSGGGGTQYF. In DNA form, the CDR3 reads TGTGCCAGCAGTCCGCTAACGTCCGGGACTAGCGGGGGAGGGGGTACGCAGTATTTT.

V and J are TRBV7-6 and TRBJ1-5; D call uncertain. Trimming shortened V by 5 bases and J by 1 base, and 15 bases separated the two germline ends. The CDR3 spans 16 residues. Germline loops: CDR1 SGHVS, CDR2 FNYEAQ. The CDR3 sequence is CASSLGVGGSNQPQHF. CDR3 DNA: TGTGCCAGCAGCCTCGGGGTGGGAGGGAGCAATCAGCCCCAGCATTTT.

This chain uses TRBV14 with TRBJ2-1; 8 bases are shared with TRBD2. The CDR3 has 14 residues. Germline CDR1 is SGHDN and CDR2 is FVKESK. Germline trimming cut 6 bases from V and 4 bases from J; bases unmatched to any gene: 5. The CDR3 spells CASRLADPYNEQFF. In DNA, the CDR3 is TGTGCCAGCAGACTAGCGGACCCTTACAATGAGCAGTTCTTC. Full variable domain (outside the CDR3, taken from reference TRBV14 and TRBJ2-1): EAGVTQFPSHSVIEKGQTVTLRCDPISGHDNLYWYRRVMGKEIKFLLHFVKESKQDESGMPNNRFLAERTGGTYSTLKVQPAELEDSGVYFCASRLADPYNEQFFGPGTRLTVL.

The genes are TRBV5-6 and TRBJ2-3; 7 nucleotides line up with TRBD1. The J segment lost 1 base and the V segment lost 3 bases, leaving 2 bases of the junction unmatched. Germline lookup yields CDR1 SGHDT and CDR2 YYEEEE. The CDR3 length is 14 residues. CDR3 bases: TGTGCCAGCAGCTACGACAGGGGCACAGATACGCAGTATTTT. Its translation: CASSYDRGTDTQYF.

CDR3 sequence: CASSSGGELFF. CDR3 coding DNA: TGTGCCAGCAGTTCCGGCGGGGAGCTGTTTTTT. The chain links TRBV6-2 or TRBV6-3 to TRBJ2-2, with no clear D. The ends were cut back, 4 bases at V and 7 bases at J, with 4 bases in the middle. The CDR3 loop spans 11 amino acids. The germline gives CDR1 MNHEY, CDR2 SVGEGT.

The chain uses TRBV5-1 and TRBJ2-2, with 9 bases matching TRBD2. The J segment lost 5 bases and the V segment lost 0 bases, leaving 2 bases of the junction unmatched. The germline V gene has CDR1 SGHRS and CDR2 YFSETQ. The CDR3 is made up of 15 amino acids. The CDR3, as DNA: TGCGCCAGCAGCTTGGCGCTAGCGGGGACCGGGGAGCTGTTTTTT. Protein product: CASSLALAGTGELFF.

This clone was recorded only once. The V call is TRBV5-1, the J call TRBJ2-3, with a possible D match to TRBD2 (6 bases). Looked up from germline, CDR1 is SGHRS and CDR2 is YFSETQ. V was shortened by 4 bases and J by 1 base, with 13 bases between the two germline ends. CDR3 size: 15 residues. The CDR3 nucleotides read TGCGCCAGCAGCAAAAGGGAGGCGGGCACAGATACGCAGTATTTT. Protein: CASSKREAGTDTQYF.

CDR3 protein: CASNPGLAKNIQYF. CDR3 sequence (DNA): TGTGCCAGCAATCCAGGGCTAGCCAAAAACATTCAGTACTTC. This chain connects TRBV2 to TRBJ2-4, with D possibly being TRBD1 (5 bases). The germline CDR1 and CDR2 sequences are SNHLY and FYNNEI. This CDR3 spans 14 amino acids. V was pared by 7 bases and J by 0 bases, with 10 bases between.

The chain employs TRBV19 and TRBJ2-7, with 9 bases matching TRBD1. Germline V lookup: CDR1 LNHDA, CDR2 SQIVND (reference sequence). V trimming: 2 bases; J trimming: 0 bases; junction bases outside the gene matches: 11. The CDR3 contains 18 residues. CDR3 loop: CASSIKGQGLRGSYEQYF. Written as DNA, the CDR3 is TGTGCCAGTAGTATAAAGGGACAGGGACTTAGGGGCTCCTACGAGCAGTACTTC.

V and J are TRBV6-1 and TRBJ2-7; TRBD1 agrees at 9 bases. Germline trimming cut 1 base from V and 2 bases from J; bases unmatched to any gene: 6. This CDR3 region has 16 residues. CDR1 is MNHNS and CDR2 is SASEGT in the germline V gene. The CDR3, as DNA: TGTGCCAGCAGTGAAGGGACAGGGGTCACTACCTACGAGCAGTACGTC. Encoded protein: CASSEGTGVTTYEQYV.

The genes are TRBV9 and TRBJ2-1; D might be TRBD2 (5 bases). The germline V gene encodes CDR1 SGDLS and CDR2 YYNGEE. V lost 3 bases, J lost 4 bases, and 14 bases lay in between. This CDR3 has 15 residues. The CDR3 sequence is CASSAGESDYNEQFF. The CDR3, as DNA: TGTGCCAGCAGCGCCGGGGAGTCAGATTACAATGAGCAGTTCTTC.

The rearrangement joins TRBV3-1 (or the pseudogene TRBV3-2) to TRBJ2-7; the match to TRBD1 covers 9 bases. The trim removed 4 bases at V and 5 bases at J, leaving 6 bases unmatched. CDR1 is LGHDT, CDR2 YNNKEL, per germline (reference sequence). The CDR3 runs to 14 residues. CDR3: CASSRGQGKHEQYF. As DNA, the CDR3 is TGTGCCAGCAGCCGCGGACAGGGGAAACACGAGCAGTACTTC.

This clone was observed a single time. The gene calls are TRBV5-1 and TRBJ1-4, with 8 bases fitting TRBD1. Germline V gene lookup returns CDR1 SGHRS and CDR2 YFSETQ. V gave up 3 bases and J gave up 4 bases; unmatched junction bases: 11. The CDR3 is 17 amino acids. CDR3 sequence (DNA): TGCGCCAGCAGCTCAATATGGACAGGGCCATATAATGAAAAACTGTTTTTT. Protein sequence: CASSSIWTGPYNEKLFF.

This rearrangement joins TRBV19 to TRBJ1-1; a weak D match, TRBD1 (6 bases). Germline-derived CDR1 and CDR2 are LNHDA and SQIVND (reference sequence). The CDR3 totals 14 residues. Trimming took off 3 bases at V and 4 bases at J, with 12 bases between the two ends. The CDR3 loop is CASSIPGGGTEAFF. CDR3 nucleotide sequence: TGTGCCAGTAGTATTCCGGGAGGGGGCACTGAAGCTTTCTTT.

The chain has TRBV3-1 (or the pseudogene TRBV3-2) and TRBJ1-2; 10 bases agree with TRBD1. Per germline, CDR1 LGHDT and CDR2 YNNKEL (reference sequence). V lost 1 base and J lost 7; bases outside the gene matches: 6. The CDR3 runs to 15 residues. DNA of the CDR3: TGTGCCAGCAGCCAAGTGACAGGGGGCGTGGGTGGCTACACCTTC. Translated, it gives CASSQVTGGVGGYTF.

V gene TRBV7-8 combines with J gene TRBJ1-5, with D possibly TRBD1 on 5 matching bases. The CDR3 covers 15 residues. Trimming shortened V by 10 bases and J by 2 bases, and 18 bases separated the two germline ends. CDR1 is SGHVS and CDR2 is FQNEAQ in the germline V gene. CDR3 amino acids: CATKPGGYGNQPQHF. The CDR3, as DNA: TGTGCCACCAAGCCCGGGGGGTACGGCAATCAGCCCCAGCATTTT.

The chain uses TRBV19 and TRBJ2-1; 8 bases match TRBD2. V shed 6 bases, J shed 5 bases, and the junction held 6 bases outside the gene matches. The CDR3 covers 14 residues. CDR1 and CDR2 (germline): LNHDA, SQIVND (reference sequence). CDR3 bases: TGTGCCAGTAGCAGCGGGAGACAAAACAATGAGCAGTTCTTC. Residues: CASSSGRQNNEQFF. Supplemented by reference TRBV19 and TRBJ2-1, the full variable domain reads DGGITQSPKYLFRKEGQNVTLSCEQNLNHDAMYWYRQDPGQGLRLIYYSQIVNDFQKGDIAEGYSVSREKKESFPLTVTSAQKNPTAFYLCASSSGRQNNEQFFGPGTRLTVL.

J is TRBJ1-2 and V is TRBV3-1 (or the pseudogene TRBV3-2); D is ambiguous. Germline assignment: CDR1 LGHDT and CDR2 YNNKEL (reference sequence). The germline V and J ends were trimmed by 0 bases and 9 bases, with 14 bases remaining between them. The CDR3 has 14 amino acids. The CDR3 nucleotides are TGTGCCAGCAGCCAAGAATTACGGGGTTTCAGCTACACCTTC. It translates to CASSQELRGFSYTF.